These T cell receptor beta chains were read from a single sample in a study of response to subunit inactivated influenza vaccine. Each CDR3 protein is one row after TCRdb ran MiXCR on the RT-PCR reads. This table has some 520,000 distinct CDR3 sequences, about 15% appearing once. The sample consisted of CD4+ T cells sorted from PBMCs, taken around 25 months after vaccination. These receptors were taken from a man between 50 and 69 years old who received an inactivated influenza vaccine. Each CDR3 is given with its conserved first and last residue. The D gene is left open where the match is weak. Clone size is given for some rows only: seen once, a few or many times, or a class if the clone is expanded.

d_call clone_size j_call cdr3_length v_call cdr3_aa cdr3_nt
NA many TRBJ2-5 13 TRBV25-1 CASSLPASETQYF TGTGCCAGCAGCCTCCCCGCCTCAGAGACCCAGTACTTC
NA few TRBJ2-7 14 TRBV12-3/TRBV12-4 CASRRTTGSYEQYF TGTGCCAGCAGGCGGACTACCGGATCCTACGAGCAGTACTTC
NA few TRBJ2-1 15 TRBV5-1 CASSLVDWLDNEQFF TGCGCCAGCAGCTTGGTGGACTGGTTAGACAATGAGCAGTTCTTC
NA few TRBJ1-3 15 TRBV28 CASSTDSLWRNTIYF TGTGCCAGCAGCACCGACAGCCTCTGGAGGAACACCATATATTTT
NA many TRBJ1-3 12 TRBV12-3/TRBV12-4 CASSWGSNTIYF TGTGCCAGCAGTTGGGGGAGCAACACCATATATTTT
NA NA TRBJ1-4 15 TRBV7-9 CASSQPLGHNEKLFF TGTGCCAGCAGCCAGCCCTTGGGGCATAATGAAAAACTGTTTTTT
NA NA TRBJ2-2 15 TRBV29-1 CSVGARTANTGELFF TGCAGCGTCGGGGCCCGGACAGCGAACACCGGGGAGCTGTTTTTT
TRBD2 few TRBJ2-5 14 TRBV7-2 CASSTNGGVETQYF TGTGCCAGCAGCACAAACGGGGGGGTGGAGACCCAGTACTTC
NA few TRBJ1-6 14 TRBV2 CASTGNSYNSPLHF TGTGCCAGCACAGGAAACTCCTATAATTCACCCCTCCACTTT
TRBD2 NA TRBJ2-1 13 TRBV15 CATSRVGGSEQFF TGTGCCACCAGCAGAGTTGGCGGGAGTGAGCAGTTCTTC
TRBD2 NA TRBJ2-3 16 TRBV9 CASSVFVAGGPDTQYF TGTGCCAGCAGCGTATTTGTGGCGGGAGGGCCCGATACGCAGTATTTT
NA few TRBJ1-2 14 TRBV6-5 CASSYSQSLYGYTF TGTGCCAGCAGTTACTCGCAGAGCCTGTATGGCTACACCTTC
TRBD2 few TRBJ2-1 19 TRBV11-1 CASSFNRLSGRSSYNEQFF TGTGCCAGCAGCTTCAACAGATTAAGCGGGAGGAGCTCCTACAATGAGCAGTTCTTC
NA few TRBJ1-6 15 TRBV13 CASSSRLLLNSPLHF TGTGCCAGCAGCTCCCGACTCCTACTTAATTCACCCCTCCACTTT
TRBD2 few TRBJ2-7 15 TRBV20-1 CSAPRPRLAGGEQYF TGCAGTGCCCCTCGCCCCCGGCTAGCGGGAGGCGAGCAGTACTTC
TRBD1 NA TRBJ2-1 15 TRBV6-5 CASSYTGTGGNEQFF TGTGCCAGCAGTTACACCGGGACAGGGGGCAATGAGCAGTTCTTC
NA NA TRBJ2-7 15 TRBV5-1 CASSLGLKGTYEQYF TGCGCCAGCAGCTTAGGGTTGAAGGGGACCTACGAGCAGTACTTC
TRBD2 many TRBJ2-1 16 TRBV12-3/TRBV12-4 CASSKSGGLTYNEQFF TGTGCCAGCAGTAAGAGCGGGGGGCTGACCTACAATGAGCAGTTCTTC
NA few TRBJ1-1 13 TRBV4-3 CASSQQVDGEAFF TGCGCCAGCAGCCAACAAGTGGACGGTGAAGCTTTCTTT
NA few TRBJ2-2 11 TRBV20-1 CSAYNTGELFF TGCAGTGCATATAACACCGGGGAGCTGTTTTTT
NA NA TRBJ2-7 15 TRBV5-1 CASSLIGQSSYEQYF TGCGCCAGCAGCTTAATCGGCCAGAGCTCCTACGAGCAGTACTTC
NA NA TRBJ2-7 14 TRBV19 CASSSPGTTYEQYF TGTGCCAGTAGTTCACCCGGGACAACCTACGAGCAGTACTTC
NA few TRBJ2-4 14 TRBV7-2 CASSLGLAANIQYF TGTGCCAGCAGCCTCGGGCTAGCAGCAAACATTCAGTACTTC
TRBD1 few TRBJ2-3 15 TRBV25-1 CASRLTGSGTDTQYF TGTGCCAGCAGACTGACAGGGTCTGGCACAGATACGCAGTATTTT
NA NA TRBJ2-5 12 TRBV2 CASSEGDRPGTF TGTGCCAGCAGTGAAGGTGACAGGCCAGGAACTTTC
NA few TRBJ1-2 14 TRBV20-1 CSARDRLENYGYTF TGCAGTGCTAGGGACAGACTAGAAAACTATGGCTACACCTTC
TRBD1 NA TRBJ2-2 15 TRBV12-3/TRBV12-4 CASRPGQGGPGELFF TGTGCCAGCAGACCGGGACAGGGAGGCCCCGGGGAGCTGTTTTTT
NA NA TRBJ2-5 13 TRBV18 CASSSGEPETQYF TGTGCCAGCTCATCTGGCGAGCCGGAGACCCAGTACTTC
NA NA TRBJ2-3 14 TRBV10-3 CAISEGMAIDTQYF TGTGCCATCAGCGAAGGGATGGCGATAGATACGCAGTATTTT
NA NA TRBJ2-5 12 TRBV5-6 CASSFMSETQYF TGTGCCAGCAGCTTTATGTCAGAGACCCAGTACTTC
TRBD2 few TRBJ2-5 16 TRBV20-1 CSARDPIAGDQETQYF TGCAGTGCTAGAGATCCAATAGCGGGGGACCAAGAGACCCAGTACTTC
NA NA TRBJ2-1 12 TRBV7-3 CASSPETGRQFF TGTGCCAGCAGCCCAGAGACGGGGAGGCAGTTCTTC
NA NA TRBJ1-5 11 TRBV28 CASFSNQPQHF TGTGCCAGCTTTAGCAATCAGCCCCAGCATTTT
TRBD1 many TRBJ2-1 16 TRBV3-1 CASSQVVGGGNNEQFF TGTGCCAGCAGCCAAGTTGTAGGGGGCGGAAACAATGAGCAGTTCTTC
TRBD2 many TRBJ2-3 17 TRBV5-1 CASSLNWASGSTYTQYF TGCGCCAGCAGTCTCAATTGGGCTAGCGGGAGTACGTATACGCAGTATTTT
TRBD2 once TRBJ2-3 18 TRBV18 CASSPIGPGGGASDTQYF TGTGCCAGCTCTCCCATTGGCCCAGGCGGGGGGGCCTCAGATACGCAGTATTTT
TRBD2 many TRBJ2-3 20 TRBV11-1 CASSAGTSGRAIFSTDTQYF TGTGCCAGCAGCGCCGGGACTAGCGGGAGGGCCATTTTTAGCACAGATACGCAGTATTTT
TRBD1 few TRBJ2-5 16 TRBV20-1 CSARSNRDREQETQYF TGCAGTGCTAGGAGTAACCGGGACAGGGAACAAGAGACCCAGTACTTC
TRBD1 NA TRBJ2-5 15 TRBV28 CASKRGRAPQETQYF TGTGCCAGCAAAAGGGGGCGGGCACCTCAAGAGACCCAGTACTTC
TRBD2 NA TRBJ2-7 16 TRBV5-1 CASSLDPSGGPYEQYF TGCGCCAGCAGCTTGGACCCTAGCGGGGGGCCCTACGAGCAGTACTTC
TRBD1 NA TRBJ2-7 13 TRBV20-1 CSAKVQGAYEQYF TGCAGTGCTAAGGTCCAGGGGGCCTACGAGCAGTACTTC
NA few TRBJ2-2 16 TRBV5-8 CASSLGSGAMTGELFF TGTGCCAGCAGCTTGGGTTCCGGGGCAATGACCGGGGAGCTGTTTTTT
NA NA TRBJ1-6 13 TRBV20-1 CSALDSGDSPLHF TGCAGTGCCCTAGACAGCGGGGATTCACCCCTCCACTTT
NA many TRBJ2-2 11 TRBV20-1 CSATQGGELFF TGCAGTGCTACTCAGGGCGGGGAGCTGTTTTTT